Listed below are T cell receptor beta chains from one sample, sequenced in a study of post-analysis software for immune sequencing data. TCRdb recomputed calls from the PCR reads with MiXCR, one row per CDR3 protein. Altogether approximately 770,000 distinct CDR3 sequences are present, 46% being singletons, with the ten largest covering 4.9%. Sequencing was performed on blood. These TCRs come from a girl aged 10 to 17 with multiple sclerosis. The CDR3 runs from the conserved cysteine through the conserved F or W. D genes are given only for firm matches. Size is stated for part of the rows, as once, few or many counts, or as a class when the clone is expanded.

J gene | V gene | D gene | clone size | CDR3 protein | CDR3 DNA
TRBJ2-1 | TRBV29-1 | NA | NA | CSVEKQLGYNEQFF | TGCAGCGTTGAAAAGCAGCTCGGCTACAATGAGCAGTTCTTC
TRBJ2-4 | TRBV7-2 | TRBD2 | few | CASSPVGGAKNIQYF | TGTGCCAGCAGCCCCGTCGGGGGGGCCAAAAACATTCAGTACTTC
TRBJ2-1 | TRBV5-1 | TRBD2 | NA | CASRLAGESHNEQFF | TGCGCCAGCCGACTAGCGGGAGAGTCCCACAATGAGCAGTTCTTC
TRBJ2-3 | TRBV29-1 | TRBD2 | NA | CSVSGRATTDTQYF | TGCAGCGTTAGCGGGAGGGCCACCACAGATACGCAGTATTTT
TRBJ2-1 | TRBV7-9 | TRBD2 | few | CASSLSGSLWNEQFF | TGTGCCAGCAGCTTAAGCGGGAGCCTCTGGAATGAGCAGTTCTTC
TRBJ2-1 | TRBV7-9 | TRBD2 | NA | CASTLLSGGGHEQFF | TGTGCCAGCACCCTCTTGAGCGGGGGAGGGCATGAGCAGTTCTTC
TRBJ2-7 | TRBV9 | NA | NA | CASSVGLGVPYEQYF | TGTGCCAGCAGCGTAGGACTAGGGGTTCCCTACGAGCAGTACTTC
TRBJ2-7 | TRBV6-6 | TRBD1 | few | CASIPGQGYEQYF | TGTGCCAGTATCCCGGGACAGGGGTACGAGCAGTACTTC
TRBJ2-1 | TRBV29-1 | TRBD1 | few | CSVGRDRALQVNEQFF | TGCAGCGTTGGCAGGGACAGGGCGCTACAGGTTAATGAGCAGTTCTTC
TRBJ2-1 | TRBV11-2 | TRBD2 | NA | CASSPGGERPYNEQFF | TGTGCCAGCAGCCCCGGGGGGGAGAGGCCCTACAATGAGCAGTTCTTC
TRBJ2-1 | TRBV28 | TRBD1 | NA | CASTPGTGVLNEQFF | TGTGCCAGCACCCCCGGGACAGGGGTACTTAATGAGCAGTTCTTC
TRBJ1-2 | TRBV7-8 | NA | NA | CASSQPGQRTYGYTF | TGTGCCAGCAGTCAGCCCGGACAGCGGACTTATGGCTACACCTTC
TRBJ2-3 | TRBV5-1 | TRBD2 | NA | CASSLISGSSDTQYF | TGCGCCAGCAGCTTGATCAGCGGGAGTTCAGATACGCAGTATTTT
TRBJ2-5 | TRBV12-3/TRBV12-4 | NA | NA | CASSSQLGGEQYF | TGTGCCAGCAGTTCCCAACTAGGCGGCGAGCAGTACTTT
TRBJ2-7 | TRBV13 | TRBD2 | NA | CASSPPGLAGVYEQYF | TGTGCCAGCAGCCCACCCGGACTAGCGGGCGTCTACGAGCAGTACTTC
TRBJ2-7 | TRBV7-6 | NA | NA | CASSLARNSYEQYF | TGTGCCAGCAGCTTAGCCCGGAACTCCTACGAGCAGTACTTC
TRBJ2-7 | TRBV9 | NA | NA | CASGTHHEQYF | TGTGCCAGCGGAACCCACCACGAGCAGTACTTC
TRBJ1-2 | TRBV15 | TRBD1 | NA | CATSRDGTGLYGYTF | TGTGCCACCAGCAGAGACGGGACAGGGCTCTATGGCTACACCTTC
TRBJ2-3 | TRBV29-1 | TRBD2 | NA | CSVEDPGGRSTDTQYF | TGCAGCGTTGAAGATCCAGGCGGGAGGAGCACAGATACGCAGTATTTT
TRBJ2-7 | TRBV7-2 | TRBD2 | NA | CASRQAGGPSYEQYF | TGTGCCAGCAGACAAGCGGGAGGGCCCTCCTACGAGCAGTACTTC
TRBJ1-2 | TRBV20-1 | NA | NA | CSASLPAGGVLDYGYTF | TGCAGTGCGTCCCTCCCTGCAGGCGGGGTGTTGGACTATGGCTACACCTTC
TRBJ2-7 | TRBV9 | NA | few | CASSVEAGTYEQYF | TGTGCCAGCAGCGTAGAGGCAGGAACCTACGAGCAGTACTTC
TRBJ1-1 | TRBV10-3 | NA | NA | CAIRTTREAGATEAFF | TGTGCCATCAGGACCACGAGGGAGGCCGGAGCGACTGAAGCTTTCTTT
TRBJ1-1 | TRBV5-1 | NA | few | CASSLDGNVGTEAFF | TGCGCCAGCAGCTTGGACGGGAACGTGGGCACTGAAGCTTTCTTT
TRBJ2-7 | TRBV27 | NA | once | CASSLLATSSYEQYF | TGTGCCAGCAGTCTCCTAGCGACAAGCTCCTACGAGCAGTACTTC
TRBJ2-5 | TRBV7-9 | NA | NA | CASSLELQAWETQYF | TGTGCCAGCAGCTTAGAGCTACAAGCTTGGGAGACCCAGTACTTC
TRBJ2-5 | TRBV7-2 | TRBD1 | NA | CASSPTGGGKRETQYF | TGTGCCAGCAGCCCCACAGGGGGAGGAAAGAGAGAGACCCAGTACTTC
TRBJ1-2 | TRBV29-1 | NA | NA | CSVEQRNYGYTF | TGCAGCGTTGAACAGAGAAACTATGGCTACACCTTC
TRBJ2-1 | TRBV6-5 | NA | NA | CASSPGVVGLTYNEQFF | TGTGCCAGCAGTCCGGGGGTAGTGGGATTGACCTACAATGAGCAGTTCTTC
TRBJ1-5 | TRBV5-5 | NA | few | CASSPVDNQPQHF | TGTGCCAGCAGCCCGGTCGACAATCAGCCCCAGCATTTT
TRBJ2-5 | TRBV7-2 | TRBD1 | NA | CASSLGPAGGQETQYF | TGTGCCAGCAGCTTAGGCCCCGCAGGGGGCCAAGAGACCCAGTACTTC
TRBJ2-1 | TRBV4-1 | TRBD1 | NA | CASSHPETGTGPNNEQFF | TGCGCCAGCAGCCACCCCGAGACCGGGACAGGACCAAACAATGAGCAGTTCTTC
TRBJ1-2 | TRBV7-9 | NA | NA | CASSFEEGDGYTF | TGTGCCAGCAGCTTCGAGGAAGGCGATGGCTACACCTTC
TRBJ2-5 | TRBV5-1 | NA | NA | CASSLRQAGETQYF | TGCGCCAGCAGCTTGCGGCAGGCGGGAGAGACCCAGTACTTC
TRBJ2-7 | TRBV4-3 | TRBD2 | NA | CASSQLAEETYEQYF | TGCGCCAGCAGCCAACTAGCGGAGGAAACCTACGAGCAGTACTTC
TRBJ2-7 | TRBV27 | TRBD2 | NA | CASSPAGGSSYEQYF | TGTGCCAGCAGTCCAGCGGGAGGGAGCTCCTACGAGCAGTACTTC
TRBJ2-7 | TRBV28 | TRBD2 | NA | CASRFSGASYEQYF | TGTGCCTCCCGTTTTAGCGGGGCCTCTTACGAGCAGTACTTC
TRBJ2-1 | TRBV20-1 | NA | NA | CSAPPPGVTYNEQFF | TGCAGTGCCCCTCCCCCCGGCGTCACCTACAATGAGCAGTTCTTC
TRBJ1-5 | TRBV2 | TRBD1 | NA | CASSINPTGRNQPQHF | TGTGCCAGCTCAATCAACCCGACAGGGCGGAATCAGCCCCAGCATTTT
TRBJ2-1 | TRBV20-1 | NA | NA | CSALRPLGGDEQFF | TGCAGTGCTCTCAGGCCATTAGGAGGTGATGAGCAGTTCTTC
TRBJ2-5 | TRBV7-8 | NA | NA | CASSSSSLDALEGETQYF | TGTGCCAGCAGCTCATCCTCCCTGGACGCACTAGAGGGGGAGACCCAGTACTTC
TRBJ1-2 | TRBV12-3/TRBV12-4 | TRBD1 | few | CASSLTGRGYGYTF | TGTGCCAGCAGCCTGACAGGGCGGGGTTATGGCTACACCTTC
TRBJ2-3 | TRBV28 | TRBD2 | NA | CASRTTSGDTDTQYF | TGTGCCAGCAGGACGACTAGCGGGGACACAGATACGCAGTATTTT
TRBJ2-1 | TRBV10-3 | NA | NA | CASSEKASEQFF | TGTGCCAGCAGTGAGAAAGCCTCTGAGCAGTTCTTC
TRBJ2-7 | TRBV20-1 | NA | NA | CSAIAGPLREQYF | TGCAGTGCTATTGCCGGACCGTTACGCGAGCAGTACTTC
TRBJ2-5 | TRBV20-1 | TRBD2 | NA | CSARSRVAGGVDLETQYF | TGCAGTGCTAGATCGAGGGTAGCGGGAGGCGTGGATCTAGAGACCCAGTACTTC
TRBJ2-5 | TRBV7-2 | TRBD2 | NA | CASSLATAGGGETQYF | TGTGCCAGCAGCTTAGCGACGGCGGGAGGGGGAGAGACCCAGTACTTC
TRBJ1-1 | TRBV9 | NA | few | CASSATRFSTEAFF | TGTGCCAGCAGCGCCACGAGGTTCAGCACTGAAGCTTTCTTT
TRBJ2-3 | TRBV11-1 | TRBD2 | NA | CASRGRPDTQYF | TGTGCCAGCCGCGGGAGGCCCGATACGCAGTATTTT
TRBJ1-2 | TRBV27 | TRBD1 | NA | CASSVGTGLDYGYTF | TGTGCCAGCAGTGTTGGGACAGGGCTTGACTATGGCTACACCTTC
TRBJ2-7 | TRBV20-1 | NA | few | CSASGQASFSYEQYF | TGCAGTGCCTCGGGGCAGGCCTCATTCTCCTACGAGCAGTACTTC
TRBJ1-1 | TRBV3-1 | NA | NA | CASSSRGGLEAFF | TGTGCCAGCAGCTCTAGGGGGGGACTTGAAGCTTTCTTT